This T cell receptor beta chain appears in the sequencing data of a study of blood T cell repertoires in COVID-19 (dated by TCRdb to 2020 to 2022). Notes on the research overall: Samples covering the acute and convalescent phases of COVID-19 were provided by collaborators in the United States, Italy and Spain. The prospective study material was composed of cDNA or gDNA derived from T cells, B-cell-depleted T cells, or PBMCs. The dataset comprised deeply sampled blood TCRbeta repertoires from subjects exposed to, actively infected with, or recovered from COVID-19. The repertoires were released in a freely available public database meant as a resource for research on the immune response to SARS-CoV-2. The samples were drawn from two sources: the first 160 participants of the ongoing ImmuneRACE study, and 1,200 or so subjects contributed by 6 global collaborators. A de-identified subject ID, COVID-19 status, age in years and sex were almost always included in the sample metadata. Where available, HLA class I and class II types were obtained from metadata supplied by the sample provider rather than from assay-based typing.

Whole blood was collected in K2EDTA tubes by collaborating institutions according to the institutions' own protocols. For TCRbeta analysis, collaborators shipped samples in one of three forms: frozen whole blood, isolated PBMCs, or DNA extracted from either of those sample types. Findings and caveats that apply to the study as a whole: The quantity of clinical and demographic metadata differed by source and by participant and was supplied without curation.

The immunoSEQ Assay, a bias-controlled multiplex PCR, was used to amplify TCRbeta CDR3 regions from genomic DNA. As for the original processing: Nucleated cell counts per sample were estimated from amplification of reference gene primers within the assay. To quantify the absolute abundance of each unique TCRbeta CDR3 rearrangement, sequence reads were collapsed and filtered. For each sample, productive Simpson clonality was calculated by taking the square root of Simpson's diversity index across productive rearrangements. What TCRdb holds here is the immuneACCESS table cut down to in-frame rearrangements. Part of the clones is not present; checked against another copy, under half of the missing clones reflect an unresolved V gene, and the others are unexplained. V, J and clone size reflect that table, while D and trimming were determined from the DNA. This sample has under 75,000 clones in its table, and 70% to 85% of those were observed once. Clones ranked in the top ten supply less than 7% of the sample.

The CDR3 sequence holds 14 residues, the cysteine and phenylalanine included. Kept here is only the CDR3 DNA, which spans 42 bases and is read in frame from base 1. Trimming at the junction amounts to 2 bases on V and 5 bases on J, and the germline ends lie 12 bases apart. From a lookup of the germline V gene, CDR1 and CDR2 are SGHTA and FQGTGA. With regard to this clone: Its antigen has not been determined. No much larger clonotype is one base removed from it; base qualities were not supplied.

The chain joins TRBV7-3 to TRBJ1-1; TRBD1 is possibly the D segment (5 matching bases). The sample comprised peripheral blood. The receptor was derived from a woman in her seventies with acute or convalescent COVID-19. CDR3 sequence: CASSLERGSTEAFF. The nucleotide sequence is given as TGTGCCAGCAGCTTAGAAAGGGGTTCGACTGAAGCTTTCTTT. The reference TRBV7-3 and TRBJ1-1 proteins fill in what lies around the CDR3, so the full variable domain reads GAGVSQTPSNKVTEKGKYVELRCDPISGHTALYWYRQSLGQGPEFLIYFQGTGAADDSGLPNDRFFAVRPEGSVSTLKIQRTERGDSAVYLCASSLERGSTEAFFGQGTRLTVV.